This TCR beta chain was recorded in a study of STAT5B mutations in CD4+ large granular lymphocyte leukemia. Germline-derived CDR1 and CDR2 are LGHNA and YNFKEQ. This CDR3 region has 15 residues. V dropped 0 bases and J dropped 3; count of bases not matched to a gene: 1. A word on this clone: What it recognizes is unknown.

Overall study results and limits: No patients shared main leukemic clonotypes, though less than 30% appeared at low frequency elsewhere.

The method was immunoSEQ multiplex PCR; TCRdb's version includes in-frame clones alone and lacks a portion of them. Here the sample spans 45,000 to 55,000 clones, about three quarters being singletons. The receptor was isolated from a human donor in good health. The chain joins TRBV4-2 to TRBJ2-1; TRBD1 matches at 8 bases. What was sequenced was CD4+ T cells from blood buffy coats. The CDR3 region has the DNA TGTGCCAGCAGCCAAGAGGGACAGGACTACAATGAGCAGTTCTTC. Residues: CASSQEGQDYNEQFF.